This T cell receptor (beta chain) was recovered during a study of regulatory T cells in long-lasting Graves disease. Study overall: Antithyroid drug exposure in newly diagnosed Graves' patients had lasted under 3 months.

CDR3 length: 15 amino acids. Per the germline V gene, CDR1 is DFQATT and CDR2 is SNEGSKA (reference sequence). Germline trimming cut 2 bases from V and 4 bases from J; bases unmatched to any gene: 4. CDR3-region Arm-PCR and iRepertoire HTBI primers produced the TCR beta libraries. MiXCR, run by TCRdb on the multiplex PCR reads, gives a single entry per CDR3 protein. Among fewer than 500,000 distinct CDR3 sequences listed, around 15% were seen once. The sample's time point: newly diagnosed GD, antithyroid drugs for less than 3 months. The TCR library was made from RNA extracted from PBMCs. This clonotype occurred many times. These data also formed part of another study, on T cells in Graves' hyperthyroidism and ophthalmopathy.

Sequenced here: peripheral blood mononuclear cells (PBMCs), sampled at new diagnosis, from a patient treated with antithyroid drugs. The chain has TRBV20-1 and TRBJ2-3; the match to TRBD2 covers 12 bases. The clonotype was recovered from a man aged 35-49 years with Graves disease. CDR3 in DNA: TGCAGTGCTAGAAAGACTAGCGGGAGTCCAGATACGCAGTATTTT. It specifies CSARKTSGSPDTQYF.